Listed below are T cell receptor beta chains from one sample, sequenced in a study of cytomegalovirus exposure and HLA in healthy donors. Sequencing used immunoSEQ multiplex PCR; TCRdb keeps in-frame clones, though not all of them. Its table lists 100,000 to 150,000 clones. The sample comprised PBMCs. The receptor set was obtained from a middle-aged man in good health and CMV-seronegative. Each CDR3 is given with its conserved first and last residue. D genes are given only for firm matches.

CASSLRQSTTYNEQFF,TRBV5-1,-,TRBJ2-1
CASSPLREETQYF,TRBV18,-,TRBJ2-5
CATSRGGREKLFF,TRBV15,-,TRBJ1-4
CASSLAPTAEAFF,TRBV6-5,-,TRBJ1-1
CSVEATRGAVTDTQYF,TRBV29-1,-,TRBJ2-3
CASSPTENSRVFGELFF,TRBV4-2,-,TRBJ2-2
CASSAGGTDTQYF,TRBV6-4,-,TRBJ2-3
CASSFAGQGNTEAFF,TRBV28,TRBD1,TRBJ1-1
CASVIGQGLSTDTQYF,TRBV2,TRBD1,TRBJ2-3
CASSPGRGTHNEQFF,TRBV5-4,-,TRBJ2-1
CASSQVGQTFGSPLHF,TRBV4-1,-,TRBJ1-6
CASRDIQGVIVGGNQPQHF,TRBV28,-,TRBJ1-5
CASSGNRGYEQYF,TRBV5-6,TRBD1,TRBJ2-7
CASSTASGSLYEQYF,TRBV9,TRBD2,TRBJ2-7
CASSSPWGTLLEQYF,TRBV28,-,TRBJ2-7